This T cell receptor (beta chain) originates from a study of T-cell reconstitution after alpha-beta-depleted transplantation in children. The TCRbeta library incorporated unique molecular identifiers. TCRdb re-called the PCR reads through MiXCR, storing one row per CDR3 protein. The sample holds just under 350,000 distinct CDR3 sequences; 15% to 20% are singletons and the top ten take around 43%. The CDR3 extends over 14 amino acids. Germline V gene data show CDR1 as MNHNS and CDR2 as SASEGT. J gave up 4 bases and V 6 bases, and 3 bases lay outside the gene matches. There are a few counts of this clonotype. No antigen is known for it. General study results and limits: Several hundred rapidly expanded clones from non-depleted graft cells reportedly supplied alpha-beta T cells about two months post-transplant. After one year, T-cell counts and TCRbeta diversity mostly came from new T cells.

This receptor was taken from a male patient between 2 and 9 years old who had a stem cell transplant for acute lymphoblastic leukemia, so the T cells may come from the graft donor. The chain links TRBV6-1 to TRBJ2-5, with 12 nucleotides matching TRBD2. The source material was PBMCs, mostly from graft donor cells, sampled 360 days after TCRalphabeta/CD19-depleted stem cell transplant. The DNA of the CDR3 is TGTGCCAGCAGGACTAGCGGGAGTCGAGAGACCCAGTACTTC. Its protein product is CASRTSGSRETQYF.